The clone carrying this T cell receptor (beta chain) was detected only a few times. The antigen remains unidentified. The data are from a study of OX40 agonist ivuxolimab in advanced cancers. Study as a whole: The drug used for patients, ivuxolimab, was an agonistic anti-OX40 (CD134) antibody. Therapy given before enrollment (anti-PD-1, anti-PD-L1 or anti-CTLA-4) was allowed, and roughly 41% had some.

Whole-study findings and limits: Among the lowest peripheral clonal expansion occurred in 0.1-3.0 mg/kg partial responders.

Profiled with immunoSEQ multiplex PCR; TCRdb holds only in-frame clones, not every one. The sample lists 15,000 or so clones; approximately 77% were seen once. This receptor was taken from an adult with an advanced solid tumor such as melanoma, head and neck, liver or kidney cancer. This material consisted of CD4+ or CD8+ T cells sorted from blood, taken in a trial of the OX40 agonist ivuxolimab.

CDR3 sequence: CASSLGGQNYGYTF. CDR3 coding DNA: TGTGCCAGCAGTTTGGGGGGGCAGAACTATGGCTACACCTTC. The chain couples TRBV6-5 to TRBJ1-2; TRBD1 might be the D (6 bases). The CDR3 runs to 14 residues. V was pared by 4 bases and J by 2 bases, with 11 bases between. Germline V gives CDR1 MNHEY, CDR2 SVGAGI.